Listed below are T cell receptor beta chains from one sample, sequenced in a study of blood T cell repertoires in COVID-19. The table came from immunoSEQ multiplex PCR; TCRdb's copy has only in-frame clones and leaves some out. The sample shows about 280,000 clones, approximately 86% of them seen only once. The sequencing sample was made of peripheral blood. Receptor source: a woman aged 30 to 39 who had recovered from COVID-19. CDR3s include the opening cysteine and the closing phenylalanine or tryptophan. A D gene is named only where the DNA matches it firmly. Clone sizes are given selectively: once, few, many, or a class where the clone is expanded.

j_call v_call d_call clone_size cdr3_nt cdr3_aa
TRBJ1-1 TRBV28 TRBD1 NA TGTGCCAGCAGTTCGACCAGGGGACAGGGAAGAGGTGAAGCTTTCTTT CASSSTRGQGRGEAFF
TRBJ2-2 TRBV5-4 TRBD1 NA TGTGCCAGCAGCTTGGATGGGGGGACAGGGCAGACCGGGGAGCTGTTTTTT CASSLDGGTGQTGELFF
TRBJ2-7 TRBV5-8 NA NA TGTGCCAGCCCACTCTGGGGGGAACCCTCCTACGAGCAGTACTTC CASPLWGEPSYEQYF
TRBJ1-2 TRBV5-1 NA NA TGCGCCAGCAGCTTAGCGGCAGCCACTAACTATGGCTACACCTTC CASSLAAATNYGYTF
TRBJ2-3 TRBV5-4 NA NA TGTGCCCGGGACTTGGGCACAGATACGCAGTATTTT CARDLGTDTQYF
TRBJ2-1 TRBV5-1 TRBD2 NA TGCGCCAGCAGATCCACGGGAGGGCCGGGCAATGAGCAGTTCTTC CASRSTGGPGNEQFF
TRBJ2-7 TRBV5-1 NA many TGCGCCAGCAGCTTGCCGTCCGACGAGCAGTACTTC CASSLPSDEQYF
TRBJ2-2 TRBV5-4 NA few TGTGCCAGCAGCCCCGGGTTGACCGGGGAGCTGTTTTTT CASSPGLTGELFF
TRBJ1-3 TRBV7-2 NA once TGTGCCAGCAGCTTAAACAGGGCAGGAAACACCATATATTTT CASSLNRAGNTIYF
TRBJ2-2 TRBV5-5 TRBD2 NA TGTGCCAGCAGCCCCTCCCCGGGAGGGGCCATTCCCCTCACCGGGGAGCTGTTTTTT CASSPSPGGAIPLTGELFF
TRBJ2-2 TRBV6-2/TRBV6-3 TRBD2 NA TGTGCCAGCAGTACCTCGAGGGGACTAGCGGGTCGGAACACCGGGGAGCTGTTTTTT CASSTSRGLAGRNTGELFF
TRBJ2-3 TRBV5-1 TRBD2 NA TGCGCCAGCAGTGCTGGACTAGCGGGATTTACAGATACGCAGTATTTT CASSAGLAGFTDTQYF
TRBJ2-7 TRBV7-8 TRBD2 NA TGTGCCAGCAGCCCACTATCAGGCGGGGGGTACTACGAGCAGTACTTC CASSPLSGGGYYEQYF
TRBJ1-2 TRBV19 NA NA TGTGCCAGTAGTATAGGCGAACAGAGACCGTACTATGGCTACACCTTC CASSIGEQRPYYGYTF
TRBJ1-1 TRBV5-4 NA few TGTGCCAGCAGCCTTGAGGTGCAGAACACTGAAGCTTTCTTT CASSLEVQNTEAFF
TRBJ1-1 TRBV4-2 NA NA TGTGCCAGCAGCCAATTTAAGAACACTGAAGCTTTCTTT CASSQFKNTEAFF
TRBJ2-7 TRBV4-3 NA NA TGCGCCAGCAGCCAAGATGCTACAGGCTCCTACGAGCAGTACTTC CASSQDATGSYEQYF
TRBJ2-1 TRBV4-1 TRBD2 NA TGCGCCAGCAGCCAAGTGGAACTAGCGACAGTCGATGAGCAGTTCTTC CASSQVELATVDEQFF
TRBJ2-7 TRBV29-1 TRBD2 NA TGCAGCGTTGAAGAATTAACCTGGACTAGCGGGGATAGCTCCTACGAGCAGTACTTC CSVEELTWTSGDSSYEQYF
TRBJ1-5 TRBV27 TRBD1 NA TGTGCCAGCAGACCGACAGGGGAGTATAGCAATCAGCCCCAGCATTTT CASRPTGEYSNQPQHF
TRBJ2-1 TRBV1 NA NA TGCACCAGCAGCCAAGATTTTCCAGCGAGATTCTACAATGAGCAGTTCTTC CTSSQDFPARFYNEQFF
TRBJ1-1 TRBV18 NA NA TGTGCCAGCTCACCACAAGGAGGGTTGAACACTGAAGCTTTCTTT CASSPQGGLNTEAFF
TRBJ2-2 TRBV7-3 NA NA TGTGCCAGCAGCTTATACCCCCGGGACGGGGAGCTGTTTTTT CASSLYPRDGELFF
TRBJ2-1 TRBV6-5 NA NA TGTGCCAGCAGTTTTTTCGGGGATAACGAGCAGTTCTTC CASSFFGDNEQFF
TRBJ2-7 TRBV18 TRBD1 once TGTGCCAGCTCACCGGGGACAGGGATCCACGAGCAGTACTTC CASSPGTGIHEQYF
TRBJ2-7 TRBV5-1 NA NA TGCGCCAGCAGCTTGTCGGTGGACGAGCAGTACTTC CASSLSVDEQYF
TRBJ1-2 TRBV3-1/TRBV3-2 NA NA TGTGCCAGCAGCCAAGATAGGGCGGCAGGGAGGTGGTATGGCTACACCTTC CASSQDRAAGRWYGYTF
TRBJ2-2 TRBV14 NA NA TGTGCCAGCAGCCCAAGGTTCGGGTGGGGCACGAACACCGGGGAGCTGTTTTTT CASSPRFGWGTNTGELFF
TRBJ2-7 TRBV10-3 TRBD2 NA TGTGCCATCAGTGCGGCAGACATTGGACTAGCGGGAGGGGAGCAGTACTTC CAISAADIGLAGGEQYF
TRBJ2-7 TRBV5-6 NA once TGTGCCAGCTACTACCTAGACGCCTACGAGCAGTACTTC CASYYLDAYEQYF
TRBJ1-5 TRBV6-5 NA NA TGTGCCAGCATCGCGACATGTAATCAGCCCCAGCATTTT CASIATCNQPQHF
TRBJ1-2 TRBV10-1 NA NA TGCGCCAGCAGTCCGGACAGATCCTATGGCTACACCTTC CASSPDRSYGYTF
TRBJ2-4 TRBV2 TRBD1 NA TGTGCCAGCGCCACGGACAGGGGAGACATTCAGTACTTC CASATDRGDIQYF
TRBJ2-7 TRBV7-8 NA NA TGTGCCAGCAGCCCTTCCCCTTACGAGCAGTACTTC CASSPSPYEQYF
TRBJ2-3 TRBV9 TRBD2 once TGTGCCAGCAGCCCCTCTAGCGGGAGGGCCGCAGATACGCAGTATTTT CASSPSSGRAADTQYF
TRBJ1-2 TRBV28 NA NA TGTGCCAGCAGTTCCCCCGATGGCTACACCTTC CASSSPDGYTF
TRBJ2-1 TRBV6-4 NA NA TGTGCCAGCAGTGACGGCGGGGCCTACAATGAGCAGTTCTTC CASSDGGAYNEQFF
TRBJ1-1 TRBV2 NA once TGTGCCAGCAGTGATGGGGGGGTGGCTTTCTTT CASSDGGVAFF
TRBJ1-1 TRBV30 NA NA TGTGCCTGGAGTAGGGGGAGGAACACTGAAGCTTTCTTT CAWSRGRNTEAFF
TRBJ1-6 TRBV28 NA NA TGTGCCAGCAGACAGGCGTCGTCTTCACCCCTCCACTTT CASRQASSSPLHF
TRBJ2-7 TRBV19 TRBD1 NA TGTGCCAGTAGTAGCTACCGGACAGGGGCCTACGAGCAGTACTTC CASSSYRTGAYEQYF
TRBJ2-7 TRBV28 TRBD2 NA TGTGCCAGCCGATCCGGGACTAGCGGCTACGAGCAGTACTTC CASRSGTSGYEQYF
TRBJ2-7 TRBV6-2/TRBV6-3 TRBD2 NA TGTGCCAGCAGTTACATCAGCGGGAGGGCCAACGAGCAGTACTTC CASSYISGRANEQYF
TRBJ2-2 TRBV11-2 NA NA TGTGCCAGCTCTACGATTAACACCGGGGAGCTGTTTTTT CASSTINTGELFF
TRBJ1-1 TRBV11-2 NA once TGTGCCAGCAGCTTAGAATCACGGGATCGGCCTGAAGCTTTCTTT CASSLESRDRPEAFF
TRBJ1-1 TRBV3-1/TRBV3-2 NA NA TGTGCCAGCAGCCAAGCCGGAAGGGGGAACACTGAAGCTTTCTTT CASSQAGRGNTEAFF
TRBJ2-3 TRBV5-1 TRBD2 NA TGCGCCAGCAGCCTCGGGACTAGCGGGGGGGCTATGGATACGCAGTATTTT CASSLGTSGGAMDTQYF
TRBJ1-5 TRBV12-3/TRBV12-4 NA NA TGTGCCAGCAGTTTTGGAGGCAATCAGCCCCAGCATTTT CASSFGGNQPQHF
TRBJ2-3 TRBV5-1 TRBD1 NA TGCGCCAGCAGGTGGGGACAGGGAGTCTCTACGCAGTATTTT CASRWGQGVSTQYF
TRBJ1-5 TRBV6-5 NA NA TGTGCCAGCAGATACCGACAGGATAGCAATCAGCCCCAGCATTTT CASRYRQDSNQPQHF
TRBJ2-5 TRBV7-3 TRBD2 NA TGTGCCAGCAGCTTAACGGGGAGCGGGAGGGCCGGGGAGACCCAGTACTTC CASSLTGSGRAGETQYF
TRBJ1-6 TRBV5-4 NA few TGTGCCAGCAGCCCCCGCGGGGGGGGAGATAATTCACCCCTCCACTTT CASSPRGGGDNSPLHF
TRBJ2-6 TRBV6-4 NA NA TGTGCCAGCAGTGACTCGACAAACTCTGGGGCCAACGTCCTGACTTTC CASSDSTNSGANVLTF
TRBJ2-7 TRBV5-4 NA NA TGTGCCAGCAGCCCGGGGTCGTACGAGCAGTACTTC CASSPGSYEQYF
TRBJ2-7 TRBV7-3 NA NA TGTGCCAGCAGCTTGGCGGGACAGTTCTACGAGCAGTACTTC CASSLAGQFYEQYF
TRBJ2-7 TRBV19 TRBD1 NA TGTGCCAGTAGTATTGGGACAGACTACGAGCAGTACTTC CASSIGTDYEQYF
TRBJ2-1 TRBV7-2 NA NA TGTGCCAGCAGCGAGGGATTACGGCTTGGTGTGGATGAGCAGTTCTTC CASSEGLRLGVDEQFF